This T cell receptor (beta chain) is drawn from a study of blood T cell repertoires in COVID-19. For the study at large: Donors in the United States, Italy and Spain gave samples during acute or convalescent COVID-19. PBMCs, B-cell-depleted T cells, or T cells were the source of the cDNA or gDNA that made up the material.

The germline V gene has CDR1 LGHDT and CDR2 YNNKEL (reference sequence). The CDR3 has 15 amino acids. V dropped 1 base and J dropped 1; count of bases not matched to a gene: 3. In the authors' methods: Cell counts per sample came from amplifying reference gene primers. Profiling relied on immunoSEQ multiplex PCR, and the TCRdb table lists in-frame clones only, not all of them. Clone size and V and J calls were adopted from that table, with D and trimming inferred from the DNA. The sample shows over 90,000 clones, more than 85% of them seen only once. The receptor's source is a man in his forties or fifties with active or convalescent COVID-19. The sequencing sample was made of peripheral blood. The genes are TRBV3-1 (or the pseudogene TRBV3-2) and TRBJ1-1; 7 bases are a match to TRBD1. The CDR3 reads CASSQAGTANTEAFF. The CDR3 DNA follows: TGTGCCAGCAGCCAAGCTGGGACAGCGAACACTGAAGCTTTCTTT.